Shown below are 5 T cell receptor beta chains from a single sample sequenced in a study of OX40 agonist ivuxolimab in advanced cancers. TCRdb keeps only in-frame clones here, not all; method: immunoSEQ multiplex PCR. The sample holds more than 45,000 clones, approximately 87% seen once. Sequencing was performed on CD4+ or CD8+ T cells sorted from blood, taken in a trial of the OX40 agonist ivuxolimab. The source is an adult with an advanced solid tumor such as melanoma, head and neck, liver or kidney cancer.

This clone was picked up a small number of times. The V and J genes are TRBV5-1 and TRBJ2-3, with D perhaps TRBD1 or TRBD2 (6 bases each). Germline values: CDR1 SGHRS, CDR2 YFSETQ. The V gene lost 2 bases and the J gene lost 2 bases, with 12 bases spanning the gap. CDR3 size: 15 residues. This CDR3 is CASSLSGADTDTQYF. The CDR3 DNA is TGCGCCAGCAGCTTATCGGGGGCCGACACAGATACGCAGTATTTT.

This sequence joins TRBV28 and TRBJ1-6; D remains ambiguous. This CDR3 comprises 14 residues. V was trimmed by 6 bases and J by 3 bases, leaving 9 bases between them. Germline V gives CDR1 MDHEN, CDR2 SYDVKM. The CDR3 protein is CASSRRDYNSPLHF. In DNA form, the CDR3 reads TGTGCCAGCAGCCGACGGGACTATAATTCACCCCTCCACTTT.

This clone was observed a handful of times. V and J are TRBV4-1 and TRBJ1-4, with TRBD1 matching 7 bases. CDR3 length equals 15 residues. V dropped 2 bases and J dropped 6; count of bases not matched to a gene: 6. CDR1 and CDR2 (germline): MGHRA, YSYEKL. DNA for the CDR3: TGCGCCAGCAGCCAACTACCAGGGGGGTATGAAAAACTGTTTTTT. This encodes CASSQLPGGYEKLFF.

The chain couples TRBV6-5 to TRBJ2-2, with a possible D match to TRBD1 (6 bases). The CDR3 contains 15 residues. In germline, CDR1 is MNHEY, CDR2 SVGAGI. V was clipped by 2 bases and J by 0 bases, with 7 bases between them. The CDR3 DNA reads as TGTGCCAGCAGTTACCAGGGGACGAACACCGGGGAGCTGTTTTTT. Translation gives CASSYQGTNTGELFF.

The chain joins TRBV4-1 to TRBJ1-2, with 9 bases identical to TRBD1. The germline V gene encodes CDR1 MGHRA and CDR2 YSYEKL. The ends lost 2 bases at V and 6 bases at J; junction bases unmatched: 13. The CDR3 consists of 17 residues. CDR3 bases: TGCGCCAGCAGCCAATCCCCCCCGGGACAGGGAAGAGATGGCTACACCTTC. It translates to CASSQSPPGQGRDGYTF.